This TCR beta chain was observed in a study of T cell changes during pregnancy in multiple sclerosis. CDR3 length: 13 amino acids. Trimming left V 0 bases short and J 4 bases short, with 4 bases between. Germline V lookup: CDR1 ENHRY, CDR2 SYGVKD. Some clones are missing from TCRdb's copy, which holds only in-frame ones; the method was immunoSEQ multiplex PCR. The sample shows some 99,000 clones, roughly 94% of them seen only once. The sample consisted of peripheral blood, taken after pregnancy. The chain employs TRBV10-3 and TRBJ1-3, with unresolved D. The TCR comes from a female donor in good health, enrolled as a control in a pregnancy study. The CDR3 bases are TGTGCCATCAGTGAGTCGGAGGGAAACACCATATATTTT. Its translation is CAISESEGNTIYF.